These T cell receptor beta chains were read from a single sample in a study of T-cell memory formation after mild COVID-19. TCRdb redid the calling of the 5' RACE reads with MiXCR, one entry per CDR3 protein. The sample carries fewer than 250,000 distinct CDR3 sequences, about 16% recorded once. The sequenced material came from PBMCs or a T cell subset sorted from them (not recorded which). These TCRs come from an adult woman who had mild COVID-19 (a few samples of this study predate the infection). Cell type and time point are not known. The CDR3 runs from the conserved cysteine through the conserved F or W. D genes are given only for firm matches. Rows give clone size only sometimes, using once, few, many, or a class for an expanded clone.

v_gene	j_gene	abundance	d_gene	CDR3aa	CDR3nt
TRBV7-9	TRBJ2-1	.	TRBD2	CASSPRLAGGRSHEQFF	TGTGCCAGCAGCCCAAGACTAGCGGGAGGTAGGAGCCATGAGCAGTTCTTC
TRBV7-9	TRBJ2-7	.	.	CASSLQAGPHEQYF	TGTGCCAGCAGCTTACAGGCAGGGCCTCACGAGCAGTACTTC
TRBV12-3/TRBV12-4	TRBJ1-4	few	TRBD1	CAISTAGGYGEKLFF	TGTGCCATCTCGACCGCAGGGGGCTACGGGGAAAAACTGTTTTTT
TRBV5-6	TRBJ1-1	few	TRBD1	CASSLGDRLNTEAFF	TGTGCCAGCAGCTTGGGGGACAGGCTAAACACTGAAGCTTTCTTT
TRBV7-9	TRBJ2-7	.	.	CASRLEAYEQYF	TGTGCCAGCAGATTGGAGGCCTACGAGCAGTACTTC
TRBV6-5	TRBJ1-1	.	TRBD1	CASISGTGSTEAFF	TGTGCCAGCATATCCGGGACAGGGTCTACTGAAGCTTTCTTT
TRBV6-2/TRBV6-3	TRBJ2-7	few	.	CATVFSYEQYF	TGTGCCACGGTATTCTCCTACGAGCAGTACTTC
TRBV18	TRBJ1-2	few	.	CASSPGADYTF	TGTGCCAGCTCACCCGGAGCCGATTACACCTTC
TRBV5-1	TRBJ2-5	few	.	CASSMEYGTETQYF	TGCGCCAGCAGCATGGAGTACGGGACAGAGACCCAGTACTTC
TRBV24-1	TRBJ1-5	.	.	CATSEGESSNQPQHF	TGTGCCACCAGTGAAGGAGAATCTAGCAATCAGCCCCAGCATTTT
TRBV12-3/TRBV12-4	TRBJ1-5	.	.	CASSENGVRNQPQHF	TGTGCCAGCAGTGAAAACGGGGTCCGCAATCAGCCCCAGCATTTT
TRBV20-1	TRBJ2-5	.	TRBD1	CSASKYRGMETQYF	TGCAGTGCTAGCAAGTACAGGGGGATGGAGACCCAGTACTTC
TRBV7-3	TRBJ2-1	many	TRBD2	CASSILSGKKFF	TGTGCCAGCAGCATCCTAAGCGGGAAGAAGTTCTTC
TRBV6-2/TRBV6-3	TRBJ2-3	.	.	CASGGADTDTQYF	TGTGCCAGCGGCGGGGCGGACACAGATACGCAGTATTTT
TRBV20-1	TRBJ2-1	.	TRBD2	CSARDAGTSGSPHEQFF	TGCAGTGCTAGAGACGCCGGGACTAGCGGGAGCCCCCATGAGCAGTTCTTC
TRBV20-1	TRBJ2-1	few	.	CSAPLSASWYHEQFF	TGCAGTGCACCACTATCGGCTAGCTGGTACCATGAGCAGTTCTTC
TRBV7-2	TRBJ2-3	few	.	CASSFAPGHGTDTQYF	TGTGCCAGCAGCTTCGCCCCGGGACATGGGACAGATACGCAGTATTTT
TRBV15	TRBJ2-3	.	.	CATSKKSTDTQYF	TGTGCCACCAGCAAGAAGAGCACAGATACGCAGTATTTT
TRBV14	TRBJ2-4	.	.	CASSQLAAGKLAKNIQYF	TGTGCCAGCAGCCAACTGGCGGCCGGGAAGTTAGCCAAAAACATTCAGTACTTC
TRBV10-3	TRBJ1-1	few	.	CAISKVMNTEAFF	TGTGCCATCAGTAAGGTAATGAACACTGAAGCTTTCTTT
TRBV29-1	TRBJ2-1	once	.	CSGGSAGPVNEQFF	TGCAGCGGGGGGTCGGCAGGGCCGGTCAATGAGCAGTTCTTC
TRBV7-9	TRBJ2-3	.	.	CASSQVADTQYF	TGTGCCAGCAGCCAAGTGGCCGATACGCAGTATTTT
TRBV12-3/TRBV12-4	TRBJ2-7	many	TRBD1	CASSRYGTGGYEQYF	TGTGCCAGCAGTCGCTACGGGACAGGGGGTTACGAGCAGTACTTC
TRBV10-3	TRBJ1-2	.	.	CAISEGAGYGYTF	TGTGCCATCAGTGAGGGCGCTGGATATGGCTACACCTTC
TRBV28	TRBJ2-7	few	TRBD2	CASSLGGTEAYEQYF	TGTGCCAGCAGTTTGGGGGGGACTGAAGCCTACGAGCAGTACTTC
TRBV7-9	TRBJ2-7	.	TRBD2	CASSPRDYRGSYEQYF	TGTGCCAGCAGCCCAAGGGACTACCGGGGCTCCTACGAGCAGTACTTC
TRBV4-2	TRBJ2-7	few	.	CASSPQGGRGYEQYF	TGTGCCAGCAGCCCTCAAGGGGGGAGAGGCTACGAGCAGTACTTC
TRBV20-1	TRBJ1-2	.	.	CSAVVSLNYGYTF	TGCAGTGCTGTCGTCTCCTTGAACTATGGCTACACCTTC
TRBV7-8	TRBJ2-3	.	.	CASSLMERTVPDTQYF	TGTGCCAGCAGCTTAATGGAACGGACTGTCCCAGATACGCAGTATTTT
TRBV27	TRBJ1-1	.	TRBD1	CASRQGARNTEAFF	TGTGCCAGCAGACAGGGGGCACGGAACACTGAAGCTTTCTTT
TRBV7-9	TRBJ2-3	many	TRBD1	CASSPRQGADTQYF	TGTGCCAGCAGCCCGAGACAGGGGGCAGATACGCAGTATTTT
TRBV6-6	TRBJ1-2	.	TRBD1	CASSQGQAYGYTF	TGTGCCAGCAGCCAGGGACAGGCCTATGGCTACACCTTC
TRBV20-1	TRBJ2-3	.	.	CSATLTGFTDTQYF	TGCAGTGCTACCCTTACAGGCTTCACAGATACGCAGTATTTT
TRBV20-1	TRBJ2-1	.	TRBD2	CSARYPTSGRINEQFF	TGCAGTGCTAGATATCCGACTAGCGGGAGGATAAATGAGCAGTTCTTC
TRBV7-3	TRBJ2-2	.	.	CASSLYSTGELFF	TGTGCCAGCAGCTTATACAGTACCGGGGAGCTGTTTTTT
TRBV20-1	TRBJ2-1	few	.	CSANRPSGSSYNEQFF	TGCAGTGCTAACAGGCCCTCCGGGAGCTCCTACAATGAGCAGTTCTTC
TRBV5-1	TRBJ2-3	.	TRBD2	CASSLAGAGPDTQYF	TGCGCCAGCAGCTTAGCGGGAGCGGGCCCAGATACGCAGTATTTT
TRBV20-1	TRBJ1-1	.	TRBD1	CSARKGTGLNTEAFF	TGCAGTGCCAGAAAAGGGACAGGCCTGAACACTGAAGCTTTCTTT
TRBV30	TRBJ1-6	.	.	CAWSVEPYNSPLHF	TGTGCCTGGAGTGTAGAACCGTATAATTCACCCCTCCACTTT
TRBV5-1	TRBJ2-7	.	TRBD2	CASSARLAGIGEQYF	TGCGCCAGCAGCGCCCGACTAGCGGGAATTGGAGAGCAGTACTTC
TRBV24-1	TRBJ1-2	.	.	CATSDFRDKNGYTF	TGTGCCACCAGTGATTTCCGGGACAAGAACGGCTACACCTTC
TRBV6-1	TRBJ2-3	.	.	CASSDQIRTDTQYF	TGTGCCAGCAGCGACCAGATACGGACAGATACGCAGTATTTT
TRBV5-1	TRBJ2-1	.	TRBD2	CASSFVAGAHNEQFF	TGCGCCAGCAGCTTTGTAGCGGGGGCCCACAATGAGCAGTTCTTC
TRBV13	TRBJ2-3	.	.	CASSLYGGDTDTQYF	TGTGCCAGCAGCTTATACGGCGGGGACACAGATACGCAGTATTTT
TRBV7-8	TRBJ2-5	few	.	CASSFGRQETQYF	TGTGCCAGCAGCTTTGGGCGGCAAGAGACCCAGTACTTC
TRBV5-1	TRBJ1-1	few	.	CASRLGGDNTEAFF	TGCGCCAGCAGATTAGGAGGGGACAACACTGAAGCTTTCTTT
TRBV19	TRBJ2-5	few	TRBD1	CASSTAGQGKETQYF	TGTGCCAGTAGTACCGCGGGACAGGGGAAAGAGACCCAGTACTTC
TRBV24-1	TRBJ2-3	few	.	CATSDTRLSGSTDTQYF	TGTGCCACCAGTGATACCCGACTAAGCGGGAGCACAGATACGCAGTATTTT
TRBV4-2	TRBJ2-3	.	.	CASSLFHRDNTDTQYF	TGTGCCAGCAGCCTCTTTCACCGGGACAACACAGATACGCAGTATTTT
TRBV20-1	TRBJ1-5	many	TRBD1	CSASDRGSYSNQPQHF	TGCAGTGCTTCCGACAGGGGGTCTTATAGCAATCAGCCCCAGCATTTT
TRBV10-3	TRBJ2-5	many	.	CAISEGARETQYF	TGTGCCATCAGTGAGGGCGCCCGAGAGACCCAGTACTTC
TRBV7-2	TRBJ2-1	.	TRBD2	CASSSHRRLAGDEQFF	TGTGCCAGCAGCTCCCACAGGAGACTAGCGGGAGATGAGCAGTTCTTC